The entry that follows covers one T cell receptor beta chain sequence. V was clipped by 1 base and J by 7 bases, with 9 bases between them. Germline CDR1 SGHKS, CDR2 YYEKEE (reference sequence). CDR3 length: 13 residues. The data derive from a study of blood T cell repertoires in COVID-19. Study summary: Sources were T cells, B-cell-depleted T cells, or PBMCs; the material itself was cDNA or gDNA.

Authors' methods: Cell counts per sample came from amplifying reference gene primers. Assay: immunoSEQ multiplex PCR; the TCRdb copy retains only in-frame clones and omits some. That table furnishes V, J and clone size, whereas the DNA furnished D and trimming. The sample has tens of thousands of clones, roughly 90% seen once. This chain links TRBV5-5 with TRBJ1-5; a weak D match, TRBD1 (5 bases). Input material: peripheral blood. This sequence originates from a man in his forties or fifties with active or convalescent COVID-19. The CDR3 spells CASSLLWGQPQHF. CDR3 bases: TGTGCCAGCAGCTTGTTATGGGGCCAGCCCCAGCATTTT.